These 15 T cell receptor beta chains share one sample of origin, sequenced in a study of PD-1 blockade in classical Hodgkin lymphoma. Produced via immunoSEQ multiplex PCR; TCRdb's table is partial and in-frame only. The sample records approximately 15,000 clones, over 65% being singletons. Every patient had relapsed following autologous stem cell transplantation, and cohorts differed in brentuximab vedotin exposure. The sample consisted of peripheral blood mononuclear cells (PBMCs), taken at baseline. The receptor set was obtained from a human donor with classical Hodgkin lymphoma.

The V and J genes are TRBV11-2 and TRBJ2-1, with D possibly being TRBD1 or TRBD2 (6 bases each). This CDR3 contains 13 residues. Trimming left V 0 bases short and J 13 bases short, with 13 bases between. Germline V gene sequence: CDR1 SGHAT, CDR2 FQNNGV. CDR3 residues: CASSLETQGGQFF. DNA for the CDR3: TGTGCCAGCAGCTTAGAAACACAGGGAGGTCAGTTCTTC.

This chain joins TRBV11-2 and TRBJ2-6; no firm D call. Germline values: CDR1 SGHAT, CDR2 FQNNGV. The ends were cut back, 3 bases at V and 4 bases at J, with 7 bases in the middle. The CDR3 is made up of 14 amino acids. The CDR3 DNA is TGTGCCAGCAGCTTGATCGCCGGGGCCAACGTCCTGACTTTC. Residues: CASSLIAGANVLTF.

This chain joins TRBV19 and TRBJ1-4; D is ambiguous. This CDR3 has 13 residues. Trimming left V 9 bases short and J 7 bases short, with 15 bases between. The V gene's germline CDR1 is LNHDA and CDR2 SQIVND (reference sequence). Here the CDR3 reads CASSREGSEKLFF. CDR3 DNA: TGTGCCAGCAGCCGGGAAGGGAGTGAAAAACTGTTTTTT.

V usage is TRBV9 and J usage is TRBJ2-7; 9 nucleotides line up with TRBD1. Germline CDR1 is SGDLS and CDR2 is YYNGEE. The V and J ends lost 3 bases and 6 bases, in that order; junction bases with no gene match: 10. The CDR3 covers 15 residues. The CDR3 bases are TGTGCCAGCAGCGCGGGACAGGGTATTGGTGGCGAGCAGTACTTC. This translates into CASSAGQGIGGEQYF.

The rearrangement uses TRBV4-3 and TRBJ2-3; TRBD1 is a possible D gene (6 bases). The V end lost 3 bases, the J end lost 3 bases, and 13 bases lay between the germline ends. The CDR3 has 15 amino acids. Germline-derived CDR1 and CDR2 are LGHNA and YSLEER. CDR3 sequence (DNA): TGCGCCAGCAGCCAGCTAAGGACAGATACAGATACGCAGTATTTT. It is translated as CASSQLRTDTDTQYF.

The chain joins TRBV28 to TRBJ2-5, with 9 positions matching TRBD2. The CDR3 extends over 14 amino acids. The J segment lost 11 bases and the V segment lost 8 bases, leaving 15 bases of the junction unmatched. Germline V gene sequence: CDR1 MDHEN, CDR2 SYDVKM. CDR3 nucleotide sequence: TGTGCCAGCCGGGCCAGCGGGGGGCCGGGGGAGCAGTACTTC. Translation gives CASRASGGPGEQYF.

This clone has just a few counts. The chain links TRBV11-2 to TRBJ2-7, with 9 bases matching TRBD1. There are 14 residues in the CDR3. V shed 3 bases and J 7 bases; nucleotides not matched to a gene: 7. CDR1 is SGHAT and CDR2 is FQNNGV in the germline V gene. The CDR3 coding sequence is TGTGCCAGCAGCTTTAACAGGGGGCGGGGTGAGCAGTACTTC. This translates into CASSFNRGRGEQYF.

This chain links TRBV27 with TRBJ2-1, with D uncertain. The length of the CDR3 is 14 residues. Trimming stripped 5 bases from V and 7 bases from J, with 15 bases between. Germline V gene data show CDR1 as MNHEY and CDR2 as SMNVEV (reference sequence). DNA for the CDR3: TGTGCCAGCAGTCTCGGATCTCCCCTGAATGAGCAGTTCTTC. Amino acids: CASSLGSPLNEQFF.

V and J are TRBV5-1 and TRBJ1-4, with D possibly matching TRBD1 (5 bases). CDR3 length: 13 residues. CDR1 and CDR2 (germline): SGHRS, YFSETQ. Trimming cost V 7 bases and J 7 bases, with 14 bases left between them. CDR3 in amino acids: CASEADGGEKLFF. In nucleotides, the CDR3 is TGCGCCAGCGAAGCCGACGGGGGTGAAAAACTGTTTTTT.

The genes are TRBV6-4 and TRBJ2-3; D gene ambiguous. Germline assignment: CDR1 MRHNA and CDR2 SNTAGT. V lost 0 bases to trimming and J lost 6 bases, with 7 bases between them. The CDR3 spans 13 residues. CDR3 residues: CASSDSTADTQYF. In DNA, the CDR3 is TGTGCCAGCAGTGACTCGACCGCCGATACGCAGTATTTT.

This chain joins TRBV18 and TRBJ1-3; the D is unclear. CDR3 length: 15 amino acids. Germline CDR1 is KGHSH and CDR2 is LQKENI. V dropped 2 bases and J dropped 0 bases, with 8 bases sitting between them. The CDR3: CASSPTTDSGNTIYF. CDR3 sequence (DNA): TGTGCCAGCTCACCAACTACGGACTCTGGAAACACCATATATTTT.

The gene calls are TRBV30 and TRBJ2-3; 13 bases map to TRBD2. V trimming: 1 base; J trimming: 4 bases; junction bases outside the gene matches: 5. Germline V gene lookup returns CDR1 GTSNPN and CDR2 SVGIG (reference sequence). CDR3 size: 16 residues. The CDR3 sequence: CAWSGKTSGGADTQYF. The DNA for the CDR3 is TGTGCCTGGAGTGGAAAAACTAGCGGGGGGGCAGATACGCAGTATTTT.

Sample share makes this clone medium-sized. The chain links TRBV28 to TRBJ2-3, with TRBD2 identical over 10 bases. This CDR3 is 14 amino acids long. V shed 6 bases and J 4 bases; nucleotides not matched to a gene: 4. Germline lookup yields CDR1 MDHEN and CDR2 SYDVKM. For the CDR3, the DNA is TGTGCCAGCAGGCTGAGCGGGGGGGCAGATACGCAGTATTTT. This translates into CASRLSGGADTQYF.

The chain couples TRBV9 to TRBJ2-6, with D perhaps matching TRBD1 (5 bases). Trimming took off 4 bases at V and 8 bases at J, with 13 bases between the two ends. CDR3 length: 14 residues. CDR1 and CDR2 (germline): SGDLS, YYNGEE. Written as DNA, the CDR3 is TGTGCCAGCAGCCCCCGACAGTCCCCCAACGTCCTGACTTTC. Translation: CASSPRQSPNVLTF. The variable domain in full, with the rest retrieved from reference TRBV9 and TRBJ2-6, is DSGVTQTPKHLITATGQRVTLRCSPRSGDLSVYWYQQSLDQGLQFLIQYYNGEERAKGNILERFSAQQFPDLHSELNLSSLELGDSALYFCASSPRQSPNVLTFGAGSRLTVL.

The chain joins TRBV21-1 to TRBJ2-1; no check of the table's D call, TRBD2, against the DNA was made. TRBV21-1 is marked as a pseudogene. CDR3 length equals 9 residues. This CDR3 is CASSNAKFF. The CDR3 DNA follows: TGTGCCAGCAGCAACGCTAAGTTCTTC.